The rows below give T cell receptor beta chains drawn from one sample of a study of blood T cell repertoires in COVID-19. Some clones are missing from TCRdb's copy, which holds only in-frame ones; the method was immunoSEQ multiplex PCR. This sample has fewer than 250,000 clones, with 83% found just once. Sequenced material: PBMCs or T cells enriched from blood (not recorded which). These receptors were collected from a woman between 35 and 50 years old who had been exposed to COVID-19. Both conserved end residues are part of each CDR3. A D gene is named only where the DNA matches it firmly. The size field is filled for only some rows; it gives once, few, many or a size class.

j_call cdr3_length v_call clone_size d_call cdr3_nt cdr3_aa
TRBJ1-4 15 TRBV7-9 NA NA TGTGCCAGCAGTCAGGGCGCGCTCCTAGAGGAAAAACTGTTTTTT CASSQGALLEEKLFF
TRBJ2-3 14 TRBV29-1 NA NA TGCAGCTCTGGGCGCGGGACCAGCACAGATACGCAGTATTTT CSSGRGTSTDTQYF
TRBJ2-7 16 TRBV5-1 NA TRBD1 TGCGCCAGCAGCTCATCCACCGGGACAGGGGCATACGAGCAGTACTTC CASSSSTGTGAYEQYF
TRBJ2-7 13 TRBV5-6 NA NA TGTGCCAGCAGCTTGCTCGGGGAAGGGGAGCAGTACTTC CASSLLGEGEQYF
TRBJ2-7 16 TRBV19 NA TRBD2 TGTGCCAGTAGTAGTTTTCGGGAGGGGAGACGGTACGAGCAGTACTTC CASSSFREGRRYEQYF
TRBJ1-2 15 TRBV18 NA NA TGTGCCAGCTCACTTAGAGACAAAGGGGAAGGCGGCTACACCTTC CASSLRDKGEGGYTF
TRBJ2-3 12 TRBV5-4 NA NA TGTGCCAGCAGCCAGGACTCCTATACGCAGTATTTT CASSQDSYTQYF
TRBJ2-7 10 TRBV10-3 NA NA TGTGCCATCGGGGGGAACGAGCAGTACTTC CAIGGNEQYF
TRBJ1-2 14 TRBV27 NA TRBD1 TGTGCCAGCAGTGAAGGGGGACAGAACTATGGCTACACCTTC CASSEGGQNYGYTF
TRBJ2-2 16 TRBV7-6 NA NA TGTGCCAGCAGCTTAGGCGGGGCAGGGCTCGGCGGGGAGCTGTTTTTT CASSLGGAGLGGELFF
TRBJ1-1 14 TRBV5-1 NA TRBD1 TGCGCCAGCAGCATGACAGGGGGGAACACTGAAGCTTTCTTT CASSMTGGNTEAFF
TRBJ2-7 11 TRBV12-3/TRBV12-4 NA NA TGTGCCAGCAGTTTGAAGCACGAGCAGTACTTC CASSLKHEQYF
TRBJ2-7 15 TRBV19 NA TRBD1 TGTGCCAGTAGTATGGAGACAGGGGGCTTCAACGAGCAGTACTTC CASSMETGGFNEQYF
TRBJ2-5 15 TRBV6-6 NA TRBD2 TGTGCCAGCACCCCTCGGGGGGGCGCCTATGAGACCCAGTACTTC CASTPRGGAYETQYF
TRBJ1-1 14 TRBV27 NA NA TGTGCCAGCAGGGGGGGGTTTCTGAACACTGAAGCTTTCTTT CASRGGFLNTEAFF
TRBJ1-1 17 TRBV7-8 NA TRBD1 TGTGCCAGCAGCTTAGGGTCGATGGGGACAGGGGTCGCTGAAGCTTTCTTT CASSLGSMGTGVAEAFF
TRBJ2-7 14 TRBV5-4 NA NA TGTGCCAGCAGCTTCGGGGGGCCCTCCTACGAGCAGTACTTC CASSFGGPSYEQYF
TRBJ1-3 16 TRBV4-3 NA NA TGCGCCAGCAGCCAAGTGGACAGTTTCTCTGGAAACACCATATATTTT CASSQVDSFSGNTIYF
TRBJ1-5 12 TRBV10-3 NA NA TGTGCCATCAGTCCGGGGGACCAGCCCCAGCATTTT CAISPGDQPQHF
TRBJ2-7 14 TRBV19 few NA TGTGCCAGCCATCCGGGACAATCTTCCTACGAGCAGTACTTC CASHPGQSSYEQYF
TRBJ1-1 17 TRBV28 NA TRBD1 TGTGCCAGCAGTTCACCCGGGACAGGGGATATGAACACTGAAGCTTTCTTT CASSSPGTGDMNTEAFF
TRBJ1-2 13 TRBV7-8 few TRBD1 TGTGCCAGCAGCCAGACAGGGGCCTATGGCTACACCTTC CASSQTGAYGYTF
TRBJ1-2 15 TRBV18 NA TRBD1 TGTGCCAGCTCACCACTACAGGACAGGGGATATGGCTACACCTTC CASSPLQDRGYGYTF
TRBJ1-6 17 TRBV6-1 once NA TGTGCCAGCAGTGACGGAGTCAGGGGATCCTATAATTCACCCCTCCACTTT CASSDGVRGSYNSPLHF
TRBJ1-2 13 TRBV11-2 NA NA TGTGCCAGCAGCCCCGGGGGGGGCTTGGGCTACACCTTC CASSPGGGLGYTF
TRBJ1-1 14 TRBV28 NA NA TGTGCCAGCAGTTTTCGACTGGGGGGCACTGAAGCTTTCTTT CASSFRLGGTEAFF
TRBJ1-1 14 TRBV11-2 NA NA TGTGCCAGCAGCCGCAATCAGAAGAACACTGAAGCTTTCTTT CASSRNQKNTEAFF
TRBJ2-1 13 TRBV28 NA NA TGTGCCAGCAGCTCTAGGGGATACAATGAGCAGTTCTTC CASSSRGYNEQFF
TRBJ1-1 15 TRBV16 NA TRBD1 TGTGCCAGCAGCCATGAGACAGGGGAGTACACTGAAGCTTTCTTT CASSHETGEYTEAFF
TRBJ2-3 14 TRBV6-1 once NA TGTGCCAGCAGTGAAGGAGCTAGCACAGATACGCAGTATTTT CASSEGASTDTQYF
TRBJ2-1 13 TRBV7-9 once NA TGTGCCAGCAGCACACAGACCTACAATGAGCAGTTCTTC CASSTQTYNEQFF
TRBJ2-7 14 TRBV11-3 once NA TGTGCCAGCAGCTTAGGTTCGGGCTCCTACGAGCAGTACTTC CASSLGSGSYEQYF
TRBJ2-7 16 TRBV6-2/TRBV6-3 NA TRBD1 TGTGCCAGCAGCCCGGTCCGGGACAGGGGGCTTTACGAGCAGTACTTC CASSPVRDRGLYEQYF
TRBJ2-7 13 TRBV11-1 NA NA TGTGCCAGCAGCTTAGTGGGGACTCGGGAGCAGTACTTC CASSLVGTREQYF
TRBJ2-6 16 TRBV9 NA NA TGTGCCAGCTCCCGCTGGGGCCCCTCTGGGGCCAACGTCCTGACTTTC CASSRWGPSGANVLTF
TRBJ1-1 17 TRBV7-6 NA TRBD1 TGTGCCAGCAGCTTCCCCAAAAGAGCCACAGGGGCCACTGAAGCTTTCTTT CASSFPKRATGATEAFF
TRBJ1-1 15 TRBV18 NA NA TGTGCCAGCTCACCGGGAGCGGGTACGAACACTGAAGCTTTCTTT CASSPGAGTNTEAFF
TRBJ1-1 13 TRBV27 NA NA TGTGCCAGCTTCTCCTATACTCGGTCTGAAGCTTTCTTT CASFSYTRSEAFF
TRBJ2-3 15 TRBV14 NA TRBD1 TGTGCCAGCAGCCTTCCCGGGACAGGAGGAGATACGCAGTATTTT CASSLPGTGGDTQYF
TRBJ2-7 12 TRBV12-3/TRBV12-4 once NA TGTGCCAGCAGCCCCCAGGCGTACGAGCAGTACTTC CASSPQAYEQYF
TRBJ1-3 15 TRBV9 NA NA TGTGCCAGCAGTCCGGGACTTAATAGGGGGGGCACCATATATTTT CASSPGLNRGGTIYF
TRBJ1-1 14 TRBV5-4 NA NA TGTGCCAGTTTGACAGATTTAGATTCGGCTGAAGCTTTCTTT CASLTDLDSAEAFF
TRBJ2-7 16 TRBV7-2 NA TRBD2 TGTGCCAGCAGCCTAGGGGTTAGCGGGGGGACTTACGAGCAGTACTTC CASSLGVSGGTYEQYF
TRBJ2-3 15 TRBV28 NA TRBD1 TGTGCCAGCAGACCAAGGGACAGGTTCACAGATACGCAGTATTTT CASRPRDRFTDTQYF
TRBJ1-2 16 TRBV11-3 NA TRBD1 TGTGCCAGCAGTCAACCTCCTGGACAGGGGAATACGGGCTACACCTTC CASSQPPGQGNTGYTF
TRBJ2-3 15 TRBV11-2 many TRBD1 TGTGCCAGCAGCTTGGGGACAGGAACCACAGATACGCAGTATTTT CASSLGTGTTDTQYF
TRBJ1-4 16 TRBV7-2 NA NA TGTGCCAGCAGCTTACCCCGTCCCGCCGGGAATGAAAAACTGTTTTTT CASSLPRPAGNEKLFF
TRBJ2-7 17 TRBV28 NA TRBD1 TGTGCCAGCACTACCGGGACAGGGGCATTGAAGACCTACGAGCAGTACTTC CASTTGTGALKTYEQYF
TRBJ2-2 19 TRBV27 NA TRBD2 TGTGCCAGCAGTTTGGTCGGGACTAGCGGGGGGGCCCCGGCCGGGGAGCTGTTTTTT CASSLVGTSGGAPAGELFF
TRBJ1-2 14 TRBV7-3 NA NA TGTGCCAGCAGCTTAACACCGGGTAACTATGGCTACACCTTC CASSLTPGNYGYTF
TRBJ1-1 14 TRBV5-1 NA TRBD1 TGCGCCAGCAGCATGGACAGGGCGGAGTCGGAAGCTTTCTTT CASSMDRAESEAFF
TRBJ1-2 13 TRBV5-6 NA NA TGTGCCAGCAGCTTGTGGGAGGAGAGGGGCTACACCTTC CASSLWEERGYTF
TRBJ1-3 14 TRBV9 NA TRBD1 TGTGCCAGCAGCCCTCGGACAGGGTCCAACACCATATATTTT CASSPRTGSNTIYF
TRBJ1-4 15 TRBV7-2 NA TRBD1 TGTGCCAGCAGCTTCGACAGGGGGCGCAGGGAAAAACTGTTTTTT CASSFDRGRREKLFF